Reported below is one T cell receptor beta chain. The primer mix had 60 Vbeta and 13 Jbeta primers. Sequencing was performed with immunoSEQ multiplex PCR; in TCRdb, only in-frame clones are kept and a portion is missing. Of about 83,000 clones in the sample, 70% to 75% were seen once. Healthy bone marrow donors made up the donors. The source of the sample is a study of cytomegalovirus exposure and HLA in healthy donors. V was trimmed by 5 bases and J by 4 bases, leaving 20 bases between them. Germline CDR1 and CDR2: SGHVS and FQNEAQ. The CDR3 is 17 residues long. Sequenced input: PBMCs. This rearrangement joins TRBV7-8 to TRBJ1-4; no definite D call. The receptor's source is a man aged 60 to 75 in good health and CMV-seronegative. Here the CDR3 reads CASSPRRAVGLNEKLFF. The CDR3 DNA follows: TGTGCCAGCAGCCCTAGGAGAGCGGTTGGCCTTAATGAAAAACTGTTTTTT. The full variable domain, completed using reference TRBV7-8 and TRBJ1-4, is GAGVSQSPRYKVAKRGQDVALRCDPISGHVSLFWYQQALGQGPEFLTYFQNEAQLDKSGLPSDRFFAERPEGSVSTLKIQRTQQEDSAVYLCASSPRRAVGLNEKLFFGSGTQLSVL.